This entry concerns a single TCR beta chain. Its matching antigen is unknown. This table comes from immunoSEQ multiplex PCR, and its TCRdb copy is limited to in-frame clones, with some not included. This table holds 100,000 to 150,000 clones, more than 80% found once. The entry originates in a study of T cell responses to AZD1222 COVID-19 vaccine. For the study at large: Second-dose intervals near 4 or 12 weeks were combined. Whole-study results and caveats: A mostly white British donor set with more females was recruited, and clonal diversity was possibly underestimated. Baseline seropositivity occurred in only a handful of AZD1222 recipients. The peak T cell response came first, and repertoires were sampled only after it.

V lost 3 bases to trimming and J lost 8 bases, with 5 bases between them. The CDR3 covers 11 residues. This clonotype originated in an adult in good health. This sample comprised peripheral blood, obtained on day 0 of AZD1222 vaccination. V gene TRBV12-3 or TRBV12-4 combines with J gene TRBJ1-3; unclear D gene. CDR3 bases: TGTGCCAGCAGTTTGGTGGACACCATATATTTT. It specifies CASSLVDTIYF.